This T cell receptor (beta chain) was recorded in a study of naive and memory T cell subsets. Overall study results and limits: Diversity fell and Gini index rose from naive through CM, EM, EMRA.

This clonotype was recorded at least ten times. As yet, its antigen is unknown. Both TRBC1 and TRBC2 were covered by a beta constant-region primer of two equimolar oligonucleotides. Nested alpha and beta constant-region primers with the SP2 primer drove four PCR rounds on ligated cDNA. Ligation attached a single-stranded oligonucleotide with a 12-nucleotide UMI and the SP2 primer to the cDNA 3' end. Each CDR3 protein gets one entry after TCRdb re-called the UMI-ligation and nested PCR reads with MiXCR. Of 2,600 or so distinct CDR3 sequences in the sample, roughly 4.8% were seen once. CMV status came from CD4+ T cell IFNgamma after overnight CMV lysate stimulation of fresh PBMCs. Sequenced sample: CD4+ TEMRA cells from blood. Subset described: effector memory re-expressing CD45RA, CD45RA+ CD27-. The TCR comes from a human donor in good health.

The CDR3 bases are TGCAGTGCGGCCGGGACAGATAACACCGGGGAGCTGTTTTTT. Protein sequence: CSAAGTDNTGELFF. The chain recombines TRBV20-1 with TRBJ2-2, with 7 bases aligning to TRBD1. CDR3 size: 14 residues. Germline CDR1 DFQATT, CDR2 SNEGSKA (reference sequence). V shed 6 bases and J 2 bases; nucleotides not matched to a gene: 6.